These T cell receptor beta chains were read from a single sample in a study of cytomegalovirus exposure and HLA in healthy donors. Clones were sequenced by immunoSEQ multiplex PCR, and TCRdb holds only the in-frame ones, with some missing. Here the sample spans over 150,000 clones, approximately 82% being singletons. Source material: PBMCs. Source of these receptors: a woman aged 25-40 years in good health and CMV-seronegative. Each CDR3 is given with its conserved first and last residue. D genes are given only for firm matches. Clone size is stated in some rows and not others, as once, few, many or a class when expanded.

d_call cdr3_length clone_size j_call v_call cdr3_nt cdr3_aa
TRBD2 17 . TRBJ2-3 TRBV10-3 TGTGCCATCAGCTTAGCGACTAGCGGGGGATACACAGATACGCAGTATTTT CAISLATSGGYTDTQYF
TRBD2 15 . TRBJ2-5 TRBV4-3 TGCGCCAGCAGGCTATCGACTAGCGGGAGTCAGACCCAGTACTTC CASRLSTSGSQTQYF
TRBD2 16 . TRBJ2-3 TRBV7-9 TGTGCCAGCAGCTTAGGACTAGCGGGCTTCACAGATACGCAGTATTTT CASSLGLAGFTDTQYF
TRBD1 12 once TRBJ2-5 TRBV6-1 TGTGCCACCAAAACAGGGGAGGAGACCCAGTACTTC CATKTGEETQYF
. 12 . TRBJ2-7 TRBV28 TGTGCCAGCAGTTCCAACTCCTACGAGCAGTACTTC CASSSNSYEQYF
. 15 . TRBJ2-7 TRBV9 TGTGCCAGCAGCTTATTGGGGCAGAAGAGCAACGAGCAGTACTTC CASSLLGQKSNEQYF
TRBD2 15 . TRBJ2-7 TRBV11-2 TGTGCCAGCAGCTTTGCTCGGGGGGTCTCCTACGAGCAGTACTTC CASSFARGVSYEQYF
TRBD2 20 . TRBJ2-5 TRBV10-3 TGTGCCATCAGTGAGTTGCCCGGGACTAGCGGGGATAGGGTTCAAGAGACCCAGTACTTC CAISELPGTSGDRVQETQYF
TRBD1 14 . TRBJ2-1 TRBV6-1 TGTGCCAGCAAACGACAGGGTTTCTTCGATGAGCAGTTCTTC CASKRQGFFDEQFF
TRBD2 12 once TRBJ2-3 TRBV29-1 TGCAGCGTTTGCCTAGCGGGAGAGACGCAGTATTTT CSVCLAGETQYF
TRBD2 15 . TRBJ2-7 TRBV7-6 TGTGCCAGCAGTCAAACTAGCGGGAGCTCCTACGAGCAGTACTTC CASSQTSGSSYEQYF
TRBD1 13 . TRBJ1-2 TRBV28 TGTGCCAGCAGTTTGCGACAGGGATATGGCTACACCTTC CASSLRQGYGYTF
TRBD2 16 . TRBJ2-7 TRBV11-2 TGTGCCAGCAGCTTAGCGGCGCGGGGGGCGAGTCACGAGCAGTACTTC CASSLAARGASHEQYF
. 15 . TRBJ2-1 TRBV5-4 TGTGCCAGCAGCTTCCCGACTAGCTCCTACAATGAGCAGTTCTTC CASSFPTSSYNEQFF
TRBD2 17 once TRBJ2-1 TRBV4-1 TGCGCCAGCAGCCCACCTACTAGCGGGAGCATCAGCAATGAGCAGTTCTTC CASSPPTSGSISNEQFF
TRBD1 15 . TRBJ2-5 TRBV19 TGTGCCAGTAGTGGGACAGGGGGAGGTGTGGAGACCCAGTACTTC CASSGTGGGVETQYF
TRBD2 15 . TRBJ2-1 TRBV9 TGTGCCAGCAGCGTAAAACTAGCGAGCAACAATGAGCAGTTCTTC CASSVKLASNNEQFF
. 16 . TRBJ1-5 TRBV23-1 TGCGCCAGCAGTCAATCTGGCAGGGCCGGCAATCAGCCCCAGCATTTT CASSQSGRAGNQPQHF
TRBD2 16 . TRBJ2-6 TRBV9 TGTGCCAGCAGCGTGGGGGGAGGGGATGGGGCCAACGTCCTGACTTTC CASSVGGGDGANVLTF
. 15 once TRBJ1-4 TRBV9 TGTGCCAGCAGCGTAGGGCAGGGGATTAATGAAAAACTGTTTTTT CASSVGQGINEKLFF
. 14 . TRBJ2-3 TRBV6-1 TGTGCCAGCAGTGACACTGTAAGCACAGATACGCAGTATTTT CASSDTVSTDTQYF
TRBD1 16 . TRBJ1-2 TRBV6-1 TGTGCCAGCAGTGAAGCTACGGGGACAGTTAACTATGGCTACACCTTC CASSEATGTVNYGYTF
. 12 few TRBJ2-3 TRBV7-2 TGTGCCAGCAGCCCCTACACAGATACGCAGTATTTT CASSPYTDTQYF
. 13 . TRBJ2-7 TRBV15 TGTGCCACCAGCAGAGATCTTTCTCGTGAGCAGTACTTC CATSRDLSREQYF
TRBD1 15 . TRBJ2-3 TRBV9 TGTGCCAGCAGCCCCGGGACAGACAACACAGATACGCAGTATTTT CASSPGTDNTDTQYF
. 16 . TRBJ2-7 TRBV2 TGTGCCACTACCCCTTCATTCGCGGGGGCCTCCTACGAGCAGTACTTC CATTPSFAGASYEQYF
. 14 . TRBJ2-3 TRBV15 TGTGCCACCGGGTTGCAGCGGATCACAGATACGCAGTATTTT CATGLQRITDTQYF
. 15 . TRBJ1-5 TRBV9 TGTGCCAGCAGCGCAGAAGGGGCCTGGAGGGATCCCCAGCATTTT CASSAEGAWRDPQHF
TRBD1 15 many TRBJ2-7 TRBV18 TGTGCCAGCTCACCAGCCCCGGGACAGACCTACGAGCAGTACTTC CASSPAPGQTYEQYF
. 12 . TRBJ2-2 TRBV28 TGTGCCGTTTACGGAGGGACCGGGGAGCTGTTTTTT CAVYGGTGELFF
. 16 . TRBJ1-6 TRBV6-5 TGTGCCAGCAGTTCCGGGATCCACTCCTATAATTCACCCCTCCACTTT CASSSGIHSYNSPLHF
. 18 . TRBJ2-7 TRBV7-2 TGTGCCAGCAGCTTAGCTAGGGGAGGCCTAATGTCGACCTACGAGCAGTACTTC CASSLARGGLMSTYEQYF
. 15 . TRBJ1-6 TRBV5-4 TGTGCCAGCAGCTGGGGTGGGGGGGGCGGTTCACCCCTCCACTTT CASSWGGGGGSPLHF
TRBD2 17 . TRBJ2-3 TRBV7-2 TGTGCCAGCAAACCCCGGTCGAGCGGGGGGGCAGCAGATACGCAGTATTTT CASKPRSSGGAADTQYF
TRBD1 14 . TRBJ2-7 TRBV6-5 TGTGCCAGCAGTGTTTGGGACAGGGATAACGAGCAGTACTTC CASSVWDRDNEQYF
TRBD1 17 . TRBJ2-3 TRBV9 TGTGCCAGCAGCGTAGGACCTCGGCAGGGGGACACAGATACGCAGTATTTT CASSVGPRQGDTDTQYF
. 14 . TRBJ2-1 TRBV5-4 TGTGCCAGCAGCATTCCGGACGGAGGTAATGAGCAGTTCTTC CASSIPDGGNEQFF
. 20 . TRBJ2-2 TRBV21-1 TGTGCCAGCAGCAAAGCCGGTAGCGGGAGGGCCCACGCTAACACCGGGGAGCTGTTTTTT CASSKAGSGRAHANTGELFF
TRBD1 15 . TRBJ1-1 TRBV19 TGTGCCAGTAGTATCGGGGGACAGGGGAAGACTGAAGCTTTCTTT CASSIGGQGKTEAFF
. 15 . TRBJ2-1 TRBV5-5 TGTGCCAGCAGCGTAACTCCCGTTGATCCCAATGAGCAGTTCTTC CASSVTPVDPNEQFF
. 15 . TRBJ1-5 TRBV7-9 TGTTCCAGCAGCTTAAGAGGTGGGGAGGGTCAGCCCCAGCATTTT CSSSLRGGEGQPQHF
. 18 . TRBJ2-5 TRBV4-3 TGCGCCAGCAGCCAAGGCCCTTCTATGACAGGCTACCAAGAGACCCAGTACTTC CASSQGPSMTGYQETQYF
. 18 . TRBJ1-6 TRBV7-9 TGTGCCAGCAGCTATGAACCTCTTCCCGGGACCTATAATTCACCCCTCCACTTT CASSYEPLPGTYNSPLHF
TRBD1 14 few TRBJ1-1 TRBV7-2 TGTGCCAGCAGCTCAACAGGGGGCGATACTGAAGCTTTCTTT CASSSTGGDTEAFF
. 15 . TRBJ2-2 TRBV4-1 TGCGCCAGCAGCCAAGAATTGAGAATCACCGGGGAGCTGTTTTTT CASSQELRITGELFF
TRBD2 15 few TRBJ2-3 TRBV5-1 TGCGCCAGCAGCGCGGGGGGGCGGATCACAGATACGCAGTATTTT CASSAGGRITDTQYF
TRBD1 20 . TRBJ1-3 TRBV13 TGTGCCAGCAGCCCGCGACTAAAAATCCGGGACAGGGACCTAGGAAACACCATATATTTT CASSPRLKIRDRDLGNTIYF
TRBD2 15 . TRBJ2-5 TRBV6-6 TGTGCCAGCAGTGGTCTCGGGGGGGGGCAAGAGACCCAGTACTTC CASSGLGGGQETQYF
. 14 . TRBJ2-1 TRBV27 TGTGCCAGCAGTTCTGACACAGGTTACAATGAGCAGTTCTTC CASSSDTGYNEQFF
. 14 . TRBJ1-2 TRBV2 TGTGCCAGCAGTGAAGAGTGGACAGTAATTGGCTACACCTTC CASSEEWTVIGYTF
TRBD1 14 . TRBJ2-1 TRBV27 TGTGCCAGCAGAAGACAGGGTTCTTCTTATGAGCAGTTCTTC CASRRQGSSYEQFF
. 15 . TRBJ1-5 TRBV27 TGTGCCAGCAGTTTAGTGGGGGGGGGCAATCAGCCCCAGCATTTT CASSLVGGGNQPQHF
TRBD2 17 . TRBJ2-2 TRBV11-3 TGTGCCAGCAGCTCTACCAGCGTAGCGGGAGTCACCGGGGAGCTGTTTTTT CASSSTSVAGVTGELFF
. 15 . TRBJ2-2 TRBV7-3 TGTGCCAGCAGCTTAACGCCACTATTCACCGGGGAGCTGTTTTTT CASSLTPLFTGELFF